The 10 T cell receptor beta chains reported below all come from one sample, sequenced in a study of blood T cell repertoires in COVID-19. The assay was immunoSEQ multiplex PCR, and TCRdb's table has in-frame clones only and misses some. The sample has about 160,000 clones; approximately 84% are singletons. Specimen: peripheral blood. The receptors shown here come from a woman aged 80 or over with acute or convalescent COVID-19.

The rearrangement joins TRBV20-1 to TRBJ1-2; no clear D. Trimming took off 3 bases at V and 7 bases at J, with 15 bases between the two ends. Germline CDR1 reads DFQATT; CDR2 reads SNEGSKA (reference sequence). The CDR3 is 13 residues long. CDR3 DNA: TGCAGTGCTAGTGAGATCCAGGTTCGTGGCTACACCTTC. Its protein is CSASEIQVRGYTF.

This chain joins TRBV3-1 (or the pseudogene TRBV3-2) and TRBJ2-1; tentative D call: TRBD1 (5 bases). Trimming pared 2 bases from V and 3 bases from J, leaving 5 bases between. The CDR3 extends over 13 amino acids. CDR1 is LGHDT, CDR2 YNNKEL, per germline (reference sequence). The CDR3 DNA reads TGTGCCAGCAGCCAAACAGGCTACAATGAGCAGTTCTTC. It codes for CASSQTGYNEQFF.

This chain connects TRBV12-3 or TRBV12-4 to TRBJ1-2; D gene uncertain. The germline V and J ends were trimmed by 10 bases and 6 bases, with 18 bases remaining between them. The CDR3 has 13 residues. CDR3 in amino acids: CAIQEGFQDGYTF. The CDR3 DNA sequence: TGTGCCATACAAGAGGGTTTTCAGGATGGCTACACCTTC.

The chain links TRBV11-2 to TRBJ2-7, with 15 bases lining up with TRBD2. Germline CDR1 reads SGHAT; CDR2 reads FQNNGV. The CDR3 runs to 19 residues. Germline trimming cut 3 bases from V and 4 bases from J; bases unmatched to any gene: 13. CDR3: CASSFIFRGLAGGPYEQYF. The DNA for the CDR3 is TGTGCCAGCAGCTTTATTTTCCGCGGACTAGCGGGAGGGCCTTACGAGCAGTACTTC.

V gene TRBV6-4 combines with J gene TRBJ1-2; D not resolved. CDR3 length: 12 residues. Germline assignment: CDR1 MRHNA and CDR2 SNTAGT. Trimming left V 1 base short and J 4 bases short, with 4 bases between. The CDR3 region has the DNA TGTGCCAGCAGTGACTGGAGCTATGGCTACACCTTC. Translation gives CASSDWSYGYTF.

The gene calls are TRBV27 and TRBJ2-1; TRBD2 aligns across 7 bases. V was pared by 4 bases and J by 9 bases, with 15 bases of the junction left unmatched. The CDR3 runs 16 residues. Germline CDR1 and CDR2: MNHEY and SMNVEV (reference sequence). Written as DNA, the CDR3 is TGTGCCAGCAGTTCCCACCTCGGCGGGAGTATCCGTGAGCAGTTCTTC. It yields the protein CASSSHLGGSIREQFF.

The V call is TRBV10-3, the J call TRBJ1-2, with 9 bases lining up with TRBD1. After removal of 5 bases from V and 7 bases from J, the junction contained 14 bases not matched to a gene. The CDR3 is 16 residues long. Per the germline V gene, CDR1 is ENHRY and CDR2 is SYGVKD. CDR3 nucleotides: TGTGCCATCAGTCTTGGGACAGGGCAGGTGCTCGGTGGCTACACCTTC. Translation gives CAISLGTGQVLGGYTF.

The V gene is TRBV19, the J gene TRBJ1-5, with 8 bases that match TRBD1. Germline V gene data show CDR1 as LNHDA and CDR2 as SQIVND (reference sequence). V trimming: 2 bases; J trimming: 2 bases; junction bases outside the gene matches: 14. CDR3 length: 19 residues. DNA of the CDR3: TGTGCCAGTAGTATAACTGGGACAGGACGCCGGTACGGCAATCAGCCCCAGCATTTT. This translates into CASSITGTGRRYGNQPQHF.

This chain connects TRBV6-5 to TRBJ1-4; 9 bases map to TRBD1. Trimming removed 3 bases from V and 10 bases from J; junction bases left unmatched: 9. There are 15 residues in the CDR3. Germline values: CDR1 MNHEY, CDR2 SVGAGI. CDR3 bases: TGTGCCAGCAGTTATGGGACAGGGCGAGGGGGAAAACTGTTTTTT. Its translation: CASSYGTGRGGKLFF.

At least ten counts were recorded for this clone. The J gene is TRBJ2-7, the V gene TRBV20-1, with 11 bases matching TRBD2. CDR3 length: 15 amino acids. Losses at the gene ends were 3 bases for V and 6 bases for J; bases not matched to a gene: 10. Looked up from germline, CDR1 is DFQATT and CDR2 is SNEGSKA (reference sequence). CDR3 nucleotide sequence: TGCAGTGCTAGTAGGCTAGCGGGAGGTGTGGGCGAGCAGTACTTC. Its protein is CSASRLAGGVGEQYF.